The clone carrying this T cell receptor (beta chain) was seen repeatedly, ten times or more. Antigen unknown. TCRdb redid the calling of the 5' RACE reads with MiXCR, one entry per CDR3 protein. The sample yields about 520,000 distinct CDR3 sequences, less than 25% seen once. The record originates from a study of identical twins. Study-wide results and caveats: Cord blood's abundant beta clonotypes had fewer insertions, unlike memory repertoires.

Germline lookup yields CDR1 SGHRS and CDR2 YFSETQ. J gave up 2 bases and V 4 bases, and 5 bases lay outside the gene matches. The CDR3 consists of 16 residues. This same sample was also taken into another study, of T cells expressing NK-cell markers. That source adds: In the group of eight sequenced donors, seven were HCMV-seropositive and one was seronegative.

The sequenced sample consisted of CD4+ T cells sorted from blood. V is TRBV5-1 and J is TRBJ2-1; TRBD2 matches at 11 bases. The receptor was derived from a woman aged 18-35 years in good health. The CDR3 protein is CASSDTSGSTYNEQFF. The DNA for the CDR3 is TGCGCCAGCAGCGACACTAGCGGGAGTACCTACAATGAGCAGTTCTTC.